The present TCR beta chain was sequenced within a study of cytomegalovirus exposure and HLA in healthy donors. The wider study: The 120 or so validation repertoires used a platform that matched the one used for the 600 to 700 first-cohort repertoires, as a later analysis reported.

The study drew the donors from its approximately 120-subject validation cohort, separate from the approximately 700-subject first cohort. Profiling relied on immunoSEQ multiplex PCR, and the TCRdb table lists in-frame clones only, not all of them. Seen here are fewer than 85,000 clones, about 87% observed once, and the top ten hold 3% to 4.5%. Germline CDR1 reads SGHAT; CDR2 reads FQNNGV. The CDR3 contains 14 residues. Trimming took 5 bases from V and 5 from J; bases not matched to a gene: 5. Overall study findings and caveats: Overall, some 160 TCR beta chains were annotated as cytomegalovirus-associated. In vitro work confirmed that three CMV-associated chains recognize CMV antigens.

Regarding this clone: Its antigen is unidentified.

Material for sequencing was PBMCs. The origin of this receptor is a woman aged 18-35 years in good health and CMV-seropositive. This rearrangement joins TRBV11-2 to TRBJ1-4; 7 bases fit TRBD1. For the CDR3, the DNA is TGTGCCAGCAGCGTGGGACAGAAGAATGAAAAACTGTTTTTT. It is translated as CASSVGQKNEKLFF.